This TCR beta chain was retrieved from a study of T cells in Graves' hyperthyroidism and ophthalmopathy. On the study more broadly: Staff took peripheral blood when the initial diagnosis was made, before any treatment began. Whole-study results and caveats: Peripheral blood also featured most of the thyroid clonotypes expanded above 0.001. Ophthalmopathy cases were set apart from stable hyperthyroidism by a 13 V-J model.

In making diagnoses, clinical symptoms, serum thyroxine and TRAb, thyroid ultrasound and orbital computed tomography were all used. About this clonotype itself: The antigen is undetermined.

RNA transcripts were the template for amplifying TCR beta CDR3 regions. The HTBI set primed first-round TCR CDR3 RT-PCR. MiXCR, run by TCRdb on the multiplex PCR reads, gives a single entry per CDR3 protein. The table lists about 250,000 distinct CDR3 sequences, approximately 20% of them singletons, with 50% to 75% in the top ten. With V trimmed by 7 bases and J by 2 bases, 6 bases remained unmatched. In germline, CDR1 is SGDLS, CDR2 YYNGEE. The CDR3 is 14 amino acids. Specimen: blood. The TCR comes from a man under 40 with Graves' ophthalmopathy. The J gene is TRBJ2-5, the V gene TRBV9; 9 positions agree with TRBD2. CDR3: CASSSGRPQETQYF. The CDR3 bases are TGTGCCAGCTCGAGCGGGAGGCCTCAAGAGACCCAGTACTTC. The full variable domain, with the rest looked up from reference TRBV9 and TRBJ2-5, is DSGVTQTPKHLITATGQRVTLRCSPRSGDLSVYWYQQSLDQGLQFLIQYYNGEERAKGNILERFSAQQFPDLHSELNLSSLELGDSALYFCASSSGRPQETQYFGPGTRLLVL.